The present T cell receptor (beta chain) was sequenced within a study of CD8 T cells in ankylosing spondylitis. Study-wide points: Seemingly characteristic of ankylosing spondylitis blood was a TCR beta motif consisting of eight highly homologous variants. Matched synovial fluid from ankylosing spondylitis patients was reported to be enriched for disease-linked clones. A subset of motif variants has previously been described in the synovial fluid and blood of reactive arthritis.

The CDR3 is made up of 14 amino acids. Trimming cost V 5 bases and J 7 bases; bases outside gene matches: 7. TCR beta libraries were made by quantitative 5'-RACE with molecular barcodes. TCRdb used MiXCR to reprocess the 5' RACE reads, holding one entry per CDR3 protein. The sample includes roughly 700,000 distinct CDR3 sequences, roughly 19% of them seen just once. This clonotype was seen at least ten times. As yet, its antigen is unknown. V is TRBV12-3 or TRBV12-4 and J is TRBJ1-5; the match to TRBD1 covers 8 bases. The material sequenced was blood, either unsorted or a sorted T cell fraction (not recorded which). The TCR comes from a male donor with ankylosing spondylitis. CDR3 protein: CASSPQGGHQPQHF. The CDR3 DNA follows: TGTGCCAGCAGTCCACAGGGGGGGCACCAGCCCCAGCATTTT.